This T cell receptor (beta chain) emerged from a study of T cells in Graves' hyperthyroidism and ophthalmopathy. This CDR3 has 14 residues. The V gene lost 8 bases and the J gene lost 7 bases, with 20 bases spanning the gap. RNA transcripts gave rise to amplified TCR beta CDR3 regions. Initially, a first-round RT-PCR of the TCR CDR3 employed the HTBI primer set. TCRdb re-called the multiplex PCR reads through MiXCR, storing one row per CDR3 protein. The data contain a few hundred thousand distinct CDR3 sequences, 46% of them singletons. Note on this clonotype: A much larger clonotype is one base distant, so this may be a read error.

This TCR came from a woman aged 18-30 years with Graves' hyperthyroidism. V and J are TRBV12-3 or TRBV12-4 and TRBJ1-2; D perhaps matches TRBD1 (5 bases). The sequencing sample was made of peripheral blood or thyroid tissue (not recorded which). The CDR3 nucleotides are TGTGCCAGCGGTCCCCCTGCAGGGCGAGGTGGCTACACCTTC. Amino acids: CASGPPAGRGGYTF.